The 2 T cell receptor beta chains in this list originate from one sample, sequenced in a study of blood T cell repertoires in COVID-19. Using immunoSEQ multiplex PCR, the repertoire was profiled, and TCRdb retains in-frame clones only, with some absent. The data contain tens of thousands of clones, roughly 79% of them singletons. The specimen was peripheral blood. Every receptor here comes from a woman aged 60-70 years with acute or convalescent COVID-19.

This clone was counted a few times. The DNA of the CDR3 is TGTGCCAGCAGCCCGACAGGGAGCAGCTCCTACGAGCAGTACTTC. Protein: CASSPTGSSSYEQYF. The J gene is TRBJ2-7, the V gene TRBV7-2, with 7 bases that match TRBD1. The CDR3 covers 15 residues. Germline V gene lookup returns CDR1 SGHTA and CDR2 FQGNSA. V lost 5 bases and J lost 0; bases outside the gene matches: 7.

The genes are TRBV13 and TRBJ1-1, with unresolved D. Germline values: CDR1 PRHDT, CDR2 FYEKMQ (reference sequence). The V and J ends lost 7 bases and 7 bases respectively, with 13 bases between them. The CDR3 sequence is 12 residues long. CDR3 in amino acids: CASNHGIREAFF. The CDR3 DNA follows: TGTGCCAGCAACCACGGGATACGTGAAGCTTTCTTT.